The present T cell receptor (beta chain) was sequenced within a study of T-cell memory formation after mild COVID-19. TCRdb used MiXCR to reprocess the 5' RACE reads, holding one entry per CDR3 protein. The repertoire includes about 140,000 distinct CDR3 sequences, 11% to 15% of them detected once, and around 28% sits in the top ten. Trimming took off 4 bases at V and 0 bases at J, with 10 bases between the two ends. Germline V gene data show CDR1 as SQVTM and CDR2 as ANQGSEA. The CDR3 is 13 amino acids. Only a few counts were recorded for this clonotype. The sequenced sample consisted of PBMCs or a T cell subset sorted from them (not recorded which). The source is an adult woman who had mild COVID-19 (a few samples of this study predate the infection). Cell type and time point are not known. The chain joins TRBV29-1 to TRBJ2-7, with TRBD1 as a possible D gene (5 bases). The CDR3 region has the DNA TGCAGCGTTGTATCCACAGGCTCCTACGAGCAGTACTTC. This gives the protein CSVVSTGSYEQYF.